The clone carrying this TCR beta chain was seen only a few times. Its target is unknown. This entry comes from a study of post-analysis software for immune sequencing data. Germline V lookup: CDR1 DFQATT, CDR2 SNEGSKA (reference sequence). The V and J ends lost 2 bases and 1 base, in that order; junction bases with no gene match: 10. The CDR3 runs 19 residues. Findings and limits, study-wide: In patients, TRBV5-6, TRBV5-1 and TRBV20-1 belonged to five TRBV segments found more frequently than in controls.

Built from TCR beta cDNA, the libraries had unique molecular identifiers in them. T cells, roughly 1 to 10 million of them, yielded some 500,000 cDNA molecules. TCRdb redid the calling of the PCR reads with MiXCR, one entry per CDR3 protein. The table lists fewer than 850,000 distinct CDR3 sequences, more than 45% of them singletons. Sequencing was done on a sample of blood. The chain recombines TRBV20-1 with TRBJ2-4; 14 positions agree with TRBD2. The receptor's source is a girl aged 5-17 years with multiple sclerosis. The CDR3 bases are TGCAGTGCTAGAATAGTCGGGACTAGCGGGAGTGGGGCCAAAAACATTCAGTACTTC. Translated, it gives CSARIVGTSGSGAKNIQYF.